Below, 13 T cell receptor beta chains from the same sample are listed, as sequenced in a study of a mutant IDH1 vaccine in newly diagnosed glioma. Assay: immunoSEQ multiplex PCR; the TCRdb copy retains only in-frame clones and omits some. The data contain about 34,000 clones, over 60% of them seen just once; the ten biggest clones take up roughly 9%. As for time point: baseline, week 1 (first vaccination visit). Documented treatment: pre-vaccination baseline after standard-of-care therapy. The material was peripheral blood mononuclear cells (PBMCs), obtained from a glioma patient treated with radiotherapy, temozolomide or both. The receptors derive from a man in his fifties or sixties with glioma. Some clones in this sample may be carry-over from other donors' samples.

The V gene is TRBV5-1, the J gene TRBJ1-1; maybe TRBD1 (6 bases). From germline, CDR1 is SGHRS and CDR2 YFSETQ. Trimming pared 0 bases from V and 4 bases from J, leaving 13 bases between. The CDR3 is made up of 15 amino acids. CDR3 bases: TGCGCCAGCAGCTTGGCGGGGGGGCTGGGCACTGAAGCTTTCTTT. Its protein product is CASSLAGGLGTEAFF. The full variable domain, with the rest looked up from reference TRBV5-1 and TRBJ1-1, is KAGVTQTPRYLIKTRGQQVTLSCSPISGHRSVSWYQQTPGQGLQFLFEYFSETQRNKGNFPGRFSGRQFSNSRSEMNVSTLELGDSALYLCASSLAGGLGTEAFFGQGTRLTVV.

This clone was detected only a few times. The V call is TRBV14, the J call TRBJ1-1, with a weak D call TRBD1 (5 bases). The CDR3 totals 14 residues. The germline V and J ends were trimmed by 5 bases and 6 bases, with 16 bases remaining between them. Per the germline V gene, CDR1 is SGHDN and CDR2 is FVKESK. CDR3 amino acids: CASSEVGGMAEAFF. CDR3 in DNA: TGTGCCAGCAGCGAAGTGGGGGGGATGGCTGAAGCTTTCTTT.

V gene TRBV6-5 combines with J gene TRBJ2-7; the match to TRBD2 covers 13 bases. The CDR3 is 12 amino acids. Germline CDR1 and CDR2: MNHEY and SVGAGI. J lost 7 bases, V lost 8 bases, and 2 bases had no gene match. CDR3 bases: TGTGCCAGCGGACTAGCGGGGGTTGAGCAGTACTTC. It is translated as CASGLAGVEQYF.

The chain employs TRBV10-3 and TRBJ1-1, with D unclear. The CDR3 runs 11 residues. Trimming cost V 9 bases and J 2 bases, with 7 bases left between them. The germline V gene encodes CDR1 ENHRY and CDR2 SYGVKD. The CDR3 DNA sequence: TGTGCCATTAAGGAAAACACTGAAGCTTTCTTT. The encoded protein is CAIKENTEAFF.

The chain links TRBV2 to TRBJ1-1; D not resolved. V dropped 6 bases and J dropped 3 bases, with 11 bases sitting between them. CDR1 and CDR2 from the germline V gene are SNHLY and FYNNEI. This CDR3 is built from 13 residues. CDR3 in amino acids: CASRRDRDTEAFF. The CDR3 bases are TGTGCCAGCAGGAGAGACCGGGACACTGAAGCTTTCTTT.

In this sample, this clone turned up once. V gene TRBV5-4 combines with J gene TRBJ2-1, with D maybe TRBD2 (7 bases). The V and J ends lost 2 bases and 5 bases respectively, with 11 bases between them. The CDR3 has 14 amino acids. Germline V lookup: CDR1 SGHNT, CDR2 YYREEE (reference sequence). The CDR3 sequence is CASSFAGANNEQFF. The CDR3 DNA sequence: TGTGCCAGCAGCTTTGCGGGGGCAAACAATGAGCAGTTCTTC.

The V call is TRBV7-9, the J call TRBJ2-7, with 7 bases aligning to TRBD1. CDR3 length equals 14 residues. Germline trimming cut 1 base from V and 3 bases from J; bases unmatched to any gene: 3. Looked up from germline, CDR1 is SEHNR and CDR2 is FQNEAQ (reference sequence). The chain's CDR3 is CASSLGGGIYEQYF. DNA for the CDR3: TGTGCCAGCAGCTTAGGAGGGGGCATCTACGAGCAGTACTTC. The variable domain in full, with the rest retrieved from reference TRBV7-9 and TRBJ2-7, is DTGVSQNPRHKITKRGQNVTFRCDPISEHNRLYWYRQTLGQGPEFLTYFQNEAQLEKSRLLSDRFSAERPKGSFSTLEIQRTEQGDSAMYLCASSLGGGIYEQYFGPGTRLTVT.

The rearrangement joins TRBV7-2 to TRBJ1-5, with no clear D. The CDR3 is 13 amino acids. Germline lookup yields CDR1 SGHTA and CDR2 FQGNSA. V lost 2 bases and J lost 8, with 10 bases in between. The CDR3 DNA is TGTGCCAGCAGCTTAAACCGTGCGGAGCCCCAGCATTTT. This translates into CASSLNRAEPQHF.

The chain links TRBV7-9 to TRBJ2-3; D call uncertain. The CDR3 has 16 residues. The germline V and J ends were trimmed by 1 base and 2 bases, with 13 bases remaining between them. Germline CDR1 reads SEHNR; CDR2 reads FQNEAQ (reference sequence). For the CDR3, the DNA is TGTGCCAGCAGCTTAGGGTGGGCGGATTTCACAGATACGCAGTATTTT. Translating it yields CASSLGWADFTDTQYF. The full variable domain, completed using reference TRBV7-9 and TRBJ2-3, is DTGVSQNPRHKITKRGQNVTFRCDPISEHNRLYWYRQTLGQGPEFLTYFQNEAQLEKSRLLSDRFSAERPKGSFSTLEIQRTEQGDSAMYLCASSLGWADFTDTQYFGPGTRLTVL.

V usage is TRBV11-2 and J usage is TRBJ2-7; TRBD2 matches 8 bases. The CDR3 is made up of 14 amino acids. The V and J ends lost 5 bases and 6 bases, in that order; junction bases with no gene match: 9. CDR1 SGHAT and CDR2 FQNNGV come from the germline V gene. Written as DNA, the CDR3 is TGTGCCAGCAGCAATGGACCTCGGGAGGGCGAGCAGTACTTC. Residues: CASSNGPREGEQYF.

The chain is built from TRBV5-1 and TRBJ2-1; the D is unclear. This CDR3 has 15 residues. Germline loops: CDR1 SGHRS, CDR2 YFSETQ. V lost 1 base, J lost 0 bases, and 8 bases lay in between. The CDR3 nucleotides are TGCGCCAGCAGCTTGCAGGAGAGCTCCTACAATGAGCAGTTCTTC. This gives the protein CASSLQESSYNEQFF.

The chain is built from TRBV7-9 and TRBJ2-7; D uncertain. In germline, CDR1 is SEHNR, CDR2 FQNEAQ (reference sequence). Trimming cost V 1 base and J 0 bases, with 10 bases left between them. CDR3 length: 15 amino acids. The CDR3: CASSLGSTLSYEQYF. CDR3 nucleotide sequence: TGTGCCAGCAGCTTAGGCAGCACCCTCTCCTACGAGCAGTACTTC.

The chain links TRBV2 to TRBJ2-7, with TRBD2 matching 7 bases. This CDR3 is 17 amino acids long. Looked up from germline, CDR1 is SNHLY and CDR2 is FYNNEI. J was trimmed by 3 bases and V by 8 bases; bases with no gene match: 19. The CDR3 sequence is CASLSGVYGGGDYEQYF. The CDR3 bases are TGTGCCAGCTTATCGGGGGTATATGGCGGGGGTGACTACGAGCAGTACTTC.